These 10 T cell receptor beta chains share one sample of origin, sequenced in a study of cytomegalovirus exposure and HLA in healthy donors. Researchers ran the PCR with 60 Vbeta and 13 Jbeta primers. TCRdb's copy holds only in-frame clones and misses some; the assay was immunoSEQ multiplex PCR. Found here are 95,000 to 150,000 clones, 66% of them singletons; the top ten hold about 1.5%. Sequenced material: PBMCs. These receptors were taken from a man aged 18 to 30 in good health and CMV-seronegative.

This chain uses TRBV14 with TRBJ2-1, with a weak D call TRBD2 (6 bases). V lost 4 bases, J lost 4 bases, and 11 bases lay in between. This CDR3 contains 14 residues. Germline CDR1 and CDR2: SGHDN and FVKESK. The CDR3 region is CASSPPGVYNEQFF. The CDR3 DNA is TGTGCCAGCAGCCCCCCGGGAGTTTACAATGAGCAGTTCTTC.

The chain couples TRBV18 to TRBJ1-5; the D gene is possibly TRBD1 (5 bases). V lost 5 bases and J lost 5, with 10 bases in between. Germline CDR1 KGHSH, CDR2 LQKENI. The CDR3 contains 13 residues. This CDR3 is CASSTGGDQPQHF. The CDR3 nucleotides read TGTGCCAGCTCAACGGGGGGGGATCAGCCCCAGCATTTT. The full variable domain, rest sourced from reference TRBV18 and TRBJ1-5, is NAGVMQNPRHLVRRRGQEARLRCSPMKGHSHVYWYRQLPEEGLKFMVYLQKENIIDESGMPKERFSAEFPKEGPSILRIQQVVRGDSAAYFCASSTGGDQPQHFGDGTRLSIL.

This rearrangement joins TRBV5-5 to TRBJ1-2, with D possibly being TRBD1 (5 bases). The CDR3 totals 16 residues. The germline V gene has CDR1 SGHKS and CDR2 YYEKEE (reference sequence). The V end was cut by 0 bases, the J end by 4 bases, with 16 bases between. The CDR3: CASSLDPGFTRYGYTF. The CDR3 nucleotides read TGTGCCAGCAGCTTGGACCCAGGGTTTACTCGCTATGGCTACACCTTC.

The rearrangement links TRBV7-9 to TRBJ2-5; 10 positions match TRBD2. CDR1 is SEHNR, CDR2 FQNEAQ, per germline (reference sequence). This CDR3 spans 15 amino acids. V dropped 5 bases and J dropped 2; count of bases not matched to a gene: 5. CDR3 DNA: TGTGCCAGCAGCCTAGGGACTAGCGTACAAGAGACCCAGTACTTC. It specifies CASSLGTSVQETQYF.

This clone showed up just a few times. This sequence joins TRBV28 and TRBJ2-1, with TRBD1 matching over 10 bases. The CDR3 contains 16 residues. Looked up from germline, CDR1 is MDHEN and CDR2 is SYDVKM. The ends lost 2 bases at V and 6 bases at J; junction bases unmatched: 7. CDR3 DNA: TGTGCCAGCAGTTTAGGCACCCGGACAGGGGGCAATGAGCAGTTCTTC. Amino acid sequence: CASSLGTRTGGNEQFF.

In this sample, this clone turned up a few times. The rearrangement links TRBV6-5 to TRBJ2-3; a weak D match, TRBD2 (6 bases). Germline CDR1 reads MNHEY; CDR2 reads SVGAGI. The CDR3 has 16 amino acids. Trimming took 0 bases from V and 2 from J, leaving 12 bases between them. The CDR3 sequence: CASSYSMGGTTDTQYF. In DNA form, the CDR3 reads TGTGCCAGCAGTTACTCGATGGGGGGAACCACAGATACGCAGTATTTT.

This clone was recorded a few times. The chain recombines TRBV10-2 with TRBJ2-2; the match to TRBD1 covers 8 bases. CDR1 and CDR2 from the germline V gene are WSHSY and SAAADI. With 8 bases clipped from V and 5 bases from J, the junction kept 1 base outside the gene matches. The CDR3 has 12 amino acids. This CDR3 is CASDRGTGELFF. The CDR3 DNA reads TGCGCCAGCGACAGGGGAACCGGGGAGCTGTTTTTT.

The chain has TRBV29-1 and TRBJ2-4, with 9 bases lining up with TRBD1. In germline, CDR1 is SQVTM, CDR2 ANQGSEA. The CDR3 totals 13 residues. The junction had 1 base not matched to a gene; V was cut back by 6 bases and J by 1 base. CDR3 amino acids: CSVGTGAKNIQYF. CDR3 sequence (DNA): TGCAGCGTAGGGACAGGGGCCAAAAACATTCAGTACTTC.

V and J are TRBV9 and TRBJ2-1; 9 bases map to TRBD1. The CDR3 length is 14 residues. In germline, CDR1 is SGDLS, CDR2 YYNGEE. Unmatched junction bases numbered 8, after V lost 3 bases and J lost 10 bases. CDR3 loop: CASSGHPGTGEQFF. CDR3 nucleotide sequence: TGTGCCAGCAGCGGGCACCCAGGGACAGGGGAGCAGTTCTTC. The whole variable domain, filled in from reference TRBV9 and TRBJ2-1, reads DSGVTQTPKHLITATGQRVTLRCSPRSGDLSVYWYQQSLDQGLQFLIQYYNGEERAKGNILERFSAQQFPDLHSELNLSSLELGDSALYFCASSGHPGTGEQFFGPGTRLTVL.

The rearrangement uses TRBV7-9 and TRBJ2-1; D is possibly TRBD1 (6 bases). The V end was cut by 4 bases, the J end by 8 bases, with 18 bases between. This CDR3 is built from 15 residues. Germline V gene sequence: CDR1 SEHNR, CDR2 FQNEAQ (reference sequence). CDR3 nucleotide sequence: TGTGCCAGCAGCTCCACCCAGTTCTCAGGGGATGAGCAGTTCTTC. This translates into CASSSTQFSGDEQFF.